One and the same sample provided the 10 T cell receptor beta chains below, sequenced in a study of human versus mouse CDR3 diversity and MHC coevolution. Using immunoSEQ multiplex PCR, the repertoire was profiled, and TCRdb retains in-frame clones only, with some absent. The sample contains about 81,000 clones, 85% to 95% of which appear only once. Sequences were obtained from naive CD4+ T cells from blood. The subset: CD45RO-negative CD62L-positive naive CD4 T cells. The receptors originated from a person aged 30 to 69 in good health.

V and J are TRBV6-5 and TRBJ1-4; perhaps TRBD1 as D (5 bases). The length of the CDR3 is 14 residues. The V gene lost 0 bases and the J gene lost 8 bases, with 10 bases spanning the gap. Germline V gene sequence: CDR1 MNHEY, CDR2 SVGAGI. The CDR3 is CASSYSQGREKLFF. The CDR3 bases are TGTGCCAGCAGTTACTCCCAGGGAAGGGAAAAACTGTTTTTT.

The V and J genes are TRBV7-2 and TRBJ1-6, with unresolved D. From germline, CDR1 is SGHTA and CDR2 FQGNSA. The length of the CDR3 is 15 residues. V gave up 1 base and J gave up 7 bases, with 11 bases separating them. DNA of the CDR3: TGTGCCAGCAGCTTAGGGTTAGGAGGGAATTCACCCCTCCACTTT. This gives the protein CASSLGLGGNSPLHF.

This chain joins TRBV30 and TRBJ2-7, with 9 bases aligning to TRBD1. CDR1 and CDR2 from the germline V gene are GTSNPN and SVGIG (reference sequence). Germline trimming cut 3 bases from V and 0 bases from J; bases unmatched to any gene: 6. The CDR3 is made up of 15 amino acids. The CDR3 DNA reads TGTGCCTGGAGGAGGGGGACAGGGAACTCCTACGAGCAGTACTTC. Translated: CAWRRGTGNSYEQYF.

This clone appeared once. The CDR3 bases are TGCGCCAGCAGCCAAGATGGGTCAGGGGTGGGCTACACCTTC. Protein: CASSQDGSGVGYTF. J is TRBJ1-2 and V is TRBV4-3; D is perhaps TRBD1 (6 bases). The CDR3 spans 14 residues. Germline V lookup: CDR1 LGHNA, CDR2 YSLEER. V was clipped by 0 bases and J by 8 bases, with 13 bases between them.

Here the CDR3 reads CASSNLDRAYGYTF. CDR3 coding DNA: TGTGCCAGCAGCAATCTGGACAGGGCCTATGGCTACACCTTC. The chain couples TRBV9 to TRBJ1-2, with 8 positions matching TRBD1. This CDR3 spans 14 amino acids. V trimming: 4 bases; J trimming: 4 bases; junction bases outside the gene matches: 6. Germline CDR1 is SGDLS and CDR2 is YYNGEE.

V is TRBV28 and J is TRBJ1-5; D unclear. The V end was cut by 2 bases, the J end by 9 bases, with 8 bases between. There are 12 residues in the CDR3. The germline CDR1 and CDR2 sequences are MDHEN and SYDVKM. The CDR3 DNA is TGTGCCAGCAGTTTAGCGAGCACGCCCCAGCATTTT. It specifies CASSLASTPQHF.

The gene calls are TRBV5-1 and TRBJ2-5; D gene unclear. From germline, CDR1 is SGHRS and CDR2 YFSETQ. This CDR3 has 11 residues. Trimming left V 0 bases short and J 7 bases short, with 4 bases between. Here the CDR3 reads CASSLGGTQYF. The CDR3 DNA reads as TGCGCCAGCAGCTTGGGAGGGACCCAGTACTTC.

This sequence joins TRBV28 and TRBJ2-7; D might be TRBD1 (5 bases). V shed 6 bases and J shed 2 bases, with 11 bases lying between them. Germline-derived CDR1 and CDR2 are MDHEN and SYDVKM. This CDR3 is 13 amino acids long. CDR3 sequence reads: CASRPTEAYEQYF. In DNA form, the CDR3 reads TGTGCCAGCAGACCGACAGAGGCCTACGAGCAGTACTTC.

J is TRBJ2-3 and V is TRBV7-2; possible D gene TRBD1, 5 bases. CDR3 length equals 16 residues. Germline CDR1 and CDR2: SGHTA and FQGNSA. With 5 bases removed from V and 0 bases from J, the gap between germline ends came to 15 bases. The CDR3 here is CASSARGRRSTDTQYF. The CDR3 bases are TGTGCCAGCAGCGCAAGGGGTCGTAGGAGCACAGATACGCAGTATTTT.

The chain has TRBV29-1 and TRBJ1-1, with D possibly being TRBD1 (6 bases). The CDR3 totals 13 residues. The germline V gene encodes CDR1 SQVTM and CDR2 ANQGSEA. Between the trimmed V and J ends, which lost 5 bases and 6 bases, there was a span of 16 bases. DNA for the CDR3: TGCAGCGTTTCGAGGACAGTGGTTTCTGAAGCTTTCTTT. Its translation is CSVSRTVVSEAFF.